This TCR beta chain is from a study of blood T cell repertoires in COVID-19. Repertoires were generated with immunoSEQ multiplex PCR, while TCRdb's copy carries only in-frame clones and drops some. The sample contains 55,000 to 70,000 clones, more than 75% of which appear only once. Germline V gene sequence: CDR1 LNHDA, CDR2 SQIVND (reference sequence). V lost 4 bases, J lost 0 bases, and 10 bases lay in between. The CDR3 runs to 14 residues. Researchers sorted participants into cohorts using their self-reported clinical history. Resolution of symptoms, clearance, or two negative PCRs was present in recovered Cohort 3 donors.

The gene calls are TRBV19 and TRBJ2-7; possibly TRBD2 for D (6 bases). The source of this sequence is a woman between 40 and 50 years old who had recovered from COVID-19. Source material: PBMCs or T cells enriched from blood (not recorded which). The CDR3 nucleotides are TGTGCCAGTAGTAGCGGGGAAAGCTCCTACGAGCAGTACTTC. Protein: CASSSGESSYEQYF.